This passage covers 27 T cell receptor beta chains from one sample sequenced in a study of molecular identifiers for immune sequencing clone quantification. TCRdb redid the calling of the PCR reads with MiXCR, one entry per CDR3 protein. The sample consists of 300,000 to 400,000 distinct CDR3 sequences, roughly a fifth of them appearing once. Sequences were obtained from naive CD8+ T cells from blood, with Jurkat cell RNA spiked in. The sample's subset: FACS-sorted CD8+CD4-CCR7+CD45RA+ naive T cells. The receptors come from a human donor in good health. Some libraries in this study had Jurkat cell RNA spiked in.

The CDR3 loop is CASSGLERTGELFF. For the CDR3, the DNA is TGTGCCAGTAGTGGACTAGAGCGCACCGGGGAGCTGTTTTTT. The rearrangement joins TRBV19 to TRBJ2-2; 7 bases fit TRBD2. Germline V gives CDR1 LNHDA, CDR2 SQIVND (reference sequence). J was trimmed by 4 bases and V by 5 bases; bases with no gene match: 4. CDR3 length equals 14 residues.

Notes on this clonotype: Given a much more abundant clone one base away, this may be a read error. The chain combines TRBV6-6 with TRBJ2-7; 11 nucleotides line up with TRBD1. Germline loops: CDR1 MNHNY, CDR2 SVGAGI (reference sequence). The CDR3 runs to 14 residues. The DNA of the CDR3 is TGTGCCAGCAGTTACTCTGGGACAGGGGGGGAGCAGCACTTC. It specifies CASSYSGTGGEQHF.

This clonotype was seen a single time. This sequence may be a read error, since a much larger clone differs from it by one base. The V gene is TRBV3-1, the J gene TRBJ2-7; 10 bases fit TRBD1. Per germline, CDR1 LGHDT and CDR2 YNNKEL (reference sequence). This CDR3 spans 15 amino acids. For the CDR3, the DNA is TGTGTCAGCAGCCAAGTAGGGACAGGGGACTACGAGCAGTACTTC. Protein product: CVSSQVGTGDYEQYF.

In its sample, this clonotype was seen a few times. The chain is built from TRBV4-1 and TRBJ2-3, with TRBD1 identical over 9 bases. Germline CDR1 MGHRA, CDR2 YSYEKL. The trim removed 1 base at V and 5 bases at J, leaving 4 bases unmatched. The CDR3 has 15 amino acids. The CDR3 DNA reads TGCGCCAGCAGCCAAGGGGACAGGGTAGGAGATACGCAGTATTTT. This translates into CASSQGDRVGDTQYF.

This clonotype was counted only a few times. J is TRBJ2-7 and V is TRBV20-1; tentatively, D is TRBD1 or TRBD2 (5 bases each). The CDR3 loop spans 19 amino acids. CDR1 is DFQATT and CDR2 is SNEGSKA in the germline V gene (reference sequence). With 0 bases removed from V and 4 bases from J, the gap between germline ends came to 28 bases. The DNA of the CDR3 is TGCAGTGCTAGAGACCTCTTTTCTGAGTGGCGCCCGGGGCGGTACGAGCAGTACTTC. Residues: CSARDLFSEWRPGRYEQYF.

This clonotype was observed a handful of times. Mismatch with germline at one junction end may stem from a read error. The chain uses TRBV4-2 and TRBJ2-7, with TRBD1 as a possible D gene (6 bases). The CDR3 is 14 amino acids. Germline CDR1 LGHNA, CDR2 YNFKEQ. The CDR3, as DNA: TGTGCCAGCAGCCAAGAGGACAGCTCCTACGAGCAGCACTTC. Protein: CASSQEDSSYEQHF.

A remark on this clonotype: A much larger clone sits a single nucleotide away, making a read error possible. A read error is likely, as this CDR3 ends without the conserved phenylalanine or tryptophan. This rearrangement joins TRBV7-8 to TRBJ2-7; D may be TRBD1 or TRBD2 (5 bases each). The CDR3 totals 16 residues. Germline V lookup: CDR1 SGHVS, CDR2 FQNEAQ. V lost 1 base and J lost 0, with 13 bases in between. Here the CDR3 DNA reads TGTGCCAGCAGCTTAGATGAGGGGAAAAGCTCCTACGAGCAGTACCTC. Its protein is CASSLDEGKSSYEQYL.

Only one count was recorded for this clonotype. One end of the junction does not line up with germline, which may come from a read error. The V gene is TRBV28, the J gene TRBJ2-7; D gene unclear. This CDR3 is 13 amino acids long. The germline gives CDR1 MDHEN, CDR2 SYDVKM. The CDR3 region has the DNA TGTGTCAGCAGTTTAGGGAAAACCTACGAGCAGTACTTC. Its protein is CVSSLGKTYEQYF.

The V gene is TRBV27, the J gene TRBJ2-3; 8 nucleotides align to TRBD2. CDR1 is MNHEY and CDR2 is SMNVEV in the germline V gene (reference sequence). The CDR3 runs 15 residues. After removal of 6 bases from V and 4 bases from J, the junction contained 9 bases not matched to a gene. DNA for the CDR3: TGTGCCAGCAGGAACCTAGCGGGTGTCCCAGATACGCAGTATTTT. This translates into CASRNLAGVPDTQYF.

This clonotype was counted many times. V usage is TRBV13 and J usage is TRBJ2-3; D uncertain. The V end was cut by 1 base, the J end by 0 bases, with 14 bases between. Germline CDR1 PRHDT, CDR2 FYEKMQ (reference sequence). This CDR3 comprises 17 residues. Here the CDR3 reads CASSLALTTTSTDTQYF. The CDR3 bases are TGTGCCAGCAGCTTAGCCTTGACGACCACCAGCACAGATACGCAGTATTTT.

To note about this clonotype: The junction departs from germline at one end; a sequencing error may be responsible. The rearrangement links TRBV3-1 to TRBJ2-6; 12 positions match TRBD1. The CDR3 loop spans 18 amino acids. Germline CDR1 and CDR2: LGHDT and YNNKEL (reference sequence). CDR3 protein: CASSQAGTGGAGANVPTF. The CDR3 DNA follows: TGTGCCAGCAGCCAAGCTGGGACAGGGGGCGCTGGGGCCAACGTCCCGACTTTC.

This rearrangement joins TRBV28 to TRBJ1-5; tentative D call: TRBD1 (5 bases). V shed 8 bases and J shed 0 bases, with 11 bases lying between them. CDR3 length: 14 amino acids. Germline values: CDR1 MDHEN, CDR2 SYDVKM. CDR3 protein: CASGRTFSNQPQHF. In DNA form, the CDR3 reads TGTGCCAGCGGCCGGACATTTAGCAATCAGCCCCAGCATTTT.

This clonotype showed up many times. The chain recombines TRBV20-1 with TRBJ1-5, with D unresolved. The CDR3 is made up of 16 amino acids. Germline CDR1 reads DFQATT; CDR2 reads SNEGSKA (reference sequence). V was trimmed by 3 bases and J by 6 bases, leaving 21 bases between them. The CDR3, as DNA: TGCAGTGCTAGCGTTCCCGGAGACATTACACCTCAGCCCCAGCATTTT. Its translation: CSASVPGDITPQPQHF.

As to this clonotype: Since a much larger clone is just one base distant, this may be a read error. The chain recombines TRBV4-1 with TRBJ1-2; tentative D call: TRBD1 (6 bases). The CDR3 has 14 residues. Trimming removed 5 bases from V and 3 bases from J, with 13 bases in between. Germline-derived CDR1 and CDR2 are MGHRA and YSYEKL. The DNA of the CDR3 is TGCGCCAGCAGCTACAGGGTGGATCACTATGGCTACACCTTC. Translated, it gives CASSYRVDHYGYTF.

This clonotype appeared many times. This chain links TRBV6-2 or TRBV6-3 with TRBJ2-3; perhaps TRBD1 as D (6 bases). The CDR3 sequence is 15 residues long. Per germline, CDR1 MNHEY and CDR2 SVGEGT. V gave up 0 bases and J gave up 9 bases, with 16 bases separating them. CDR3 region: CASSYSMAGVETQYF. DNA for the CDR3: TGTGCCAGCAGTTACTCGATGGCAGGGGTAGAGACGCAGTATTTT.

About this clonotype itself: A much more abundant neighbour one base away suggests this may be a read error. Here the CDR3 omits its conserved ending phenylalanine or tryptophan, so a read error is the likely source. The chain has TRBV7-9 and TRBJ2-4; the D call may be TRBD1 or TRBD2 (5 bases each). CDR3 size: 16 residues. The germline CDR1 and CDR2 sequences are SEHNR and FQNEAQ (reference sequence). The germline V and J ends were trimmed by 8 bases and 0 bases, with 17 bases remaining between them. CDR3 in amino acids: CASSSGTALAKNIQYL. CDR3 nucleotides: TGTGCCAGCTCATCCGGGACGGCTTTAGCCAAAAACATTCAGTACCTC.

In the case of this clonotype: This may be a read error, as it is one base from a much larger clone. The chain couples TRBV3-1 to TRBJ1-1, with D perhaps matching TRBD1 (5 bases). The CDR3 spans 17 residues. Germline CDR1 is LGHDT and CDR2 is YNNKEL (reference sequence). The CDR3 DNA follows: TGTGCCAGCAGCCCAAGGGCGGATCAGGGCCTGAACACTGAAGCTTTATTT. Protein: CASSPRADQGLNTEALF. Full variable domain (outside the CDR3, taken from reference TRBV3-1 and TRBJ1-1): DTAVSQTPKYLVTQMGNDKSIKCEQNLGHDTMYWYKQDSKKFLKIMFSYNNKELIINETVPNRFSPKSPDKAHLNLHINSLELGDSAVYFCASSPRADQGLNTEALFGQGTRLTVV.

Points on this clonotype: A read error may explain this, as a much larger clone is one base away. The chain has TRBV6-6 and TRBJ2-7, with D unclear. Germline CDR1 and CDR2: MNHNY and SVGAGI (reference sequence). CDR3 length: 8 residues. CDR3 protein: CVSPLCLF. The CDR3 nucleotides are TGTGTCAGTCCACTTTGTCTCTTC.

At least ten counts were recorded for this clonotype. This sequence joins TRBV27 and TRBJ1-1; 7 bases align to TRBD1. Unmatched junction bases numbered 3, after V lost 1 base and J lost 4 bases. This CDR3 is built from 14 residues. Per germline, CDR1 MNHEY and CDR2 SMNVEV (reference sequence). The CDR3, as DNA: TGTGCCAGCAGTTTATTGGCAGGGGGCACTGAAGCTTTCTTT. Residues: CASSLLAGGTEAFF.

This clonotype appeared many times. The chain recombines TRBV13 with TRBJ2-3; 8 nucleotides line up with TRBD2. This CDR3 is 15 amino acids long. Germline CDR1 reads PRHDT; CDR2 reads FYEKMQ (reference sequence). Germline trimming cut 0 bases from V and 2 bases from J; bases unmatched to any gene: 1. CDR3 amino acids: CASSLGLAVTDTQYF. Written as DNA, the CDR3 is TGTGCCAGCAGCTTAGGACTAGCGGTCACAGATACGCAGTATTTT. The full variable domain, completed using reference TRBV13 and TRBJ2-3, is AAGVIQSPRHLIKEKRETATLKCYPIPRHDTVYWYQQGPGQDPQFLISFYEKMQSDKGSIPDRFSAQQFSDYHSELNMSSLELGDSALYFCASSLGLAVTDTQYFGPGTRLTVL.

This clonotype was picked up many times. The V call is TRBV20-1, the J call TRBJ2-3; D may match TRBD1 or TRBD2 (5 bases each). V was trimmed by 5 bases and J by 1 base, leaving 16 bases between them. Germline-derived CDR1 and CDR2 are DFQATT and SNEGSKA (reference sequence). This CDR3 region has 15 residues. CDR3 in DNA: TGCAGTGCTCCCGGGGCGGGCGAAGGCACAGATACGCAGTATTTT. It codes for CSAPGAGEGTDTQYF.

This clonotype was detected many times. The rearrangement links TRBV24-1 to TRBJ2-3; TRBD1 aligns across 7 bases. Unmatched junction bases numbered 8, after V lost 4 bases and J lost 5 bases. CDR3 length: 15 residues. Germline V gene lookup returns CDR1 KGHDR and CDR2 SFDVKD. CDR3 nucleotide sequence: TGTGCCACCAGTGACGCAACGACAGGGAGAGATACGCAGTATTTT. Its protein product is CATSDATTGRDTQYF.

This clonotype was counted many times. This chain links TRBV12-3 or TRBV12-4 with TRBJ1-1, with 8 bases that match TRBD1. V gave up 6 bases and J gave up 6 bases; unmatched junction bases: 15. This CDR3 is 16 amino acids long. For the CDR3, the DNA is TGTGCCAGCAGCCCAAAACCCAGGGGGCGTCTTGCTGAAGCTTTCTTT. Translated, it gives CASSPKPRGRLAEAFF.

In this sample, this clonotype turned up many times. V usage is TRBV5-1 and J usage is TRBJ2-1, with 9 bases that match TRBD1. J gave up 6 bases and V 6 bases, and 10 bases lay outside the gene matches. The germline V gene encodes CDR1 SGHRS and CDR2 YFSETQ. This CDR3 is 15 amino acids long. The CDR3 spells CASTPGTGYGNEQFF. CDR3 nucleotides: TGCGCCAGCACCCCCGGGACAGGGTATGGCAATGAGCAGTTCTTC.

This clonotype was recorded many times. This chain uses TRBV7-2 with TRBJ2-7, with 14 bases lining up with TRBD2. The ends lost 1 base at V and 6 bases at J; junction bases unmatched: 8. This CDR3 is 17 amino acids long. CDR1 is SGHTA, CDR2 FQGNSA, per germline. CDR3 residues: CASSLGLAGGPGSEQYF. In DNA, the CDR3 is TGTGCCAGCAGCTTAGGACTAGCGGGGGGGCCTGGTTCCGAGCAGTACTTC.

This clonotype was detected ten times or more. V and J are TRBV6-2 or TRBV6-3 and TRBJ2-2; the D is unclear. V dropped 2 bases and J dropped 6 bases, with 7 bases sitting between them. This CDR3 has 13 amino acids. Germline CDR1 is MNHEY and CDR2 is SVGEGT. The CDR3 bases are TGTGCCAGCAGTTACGGTGTAGCCGGGGAGCTGTTTTTT. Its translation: CASSYGVAGELFF.

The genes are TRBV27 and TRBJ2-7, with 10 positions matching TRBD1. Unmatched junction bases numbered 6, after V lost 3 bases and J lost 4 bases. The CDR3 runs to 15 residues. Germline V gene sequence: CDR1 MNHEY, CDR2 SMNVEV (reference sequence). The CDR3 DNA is TGTGCCAGCAGTTTCGCCGGGACAGGGGTATACGAGCAGTACTTC. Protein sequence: CASSFAGTGVYEQYF.